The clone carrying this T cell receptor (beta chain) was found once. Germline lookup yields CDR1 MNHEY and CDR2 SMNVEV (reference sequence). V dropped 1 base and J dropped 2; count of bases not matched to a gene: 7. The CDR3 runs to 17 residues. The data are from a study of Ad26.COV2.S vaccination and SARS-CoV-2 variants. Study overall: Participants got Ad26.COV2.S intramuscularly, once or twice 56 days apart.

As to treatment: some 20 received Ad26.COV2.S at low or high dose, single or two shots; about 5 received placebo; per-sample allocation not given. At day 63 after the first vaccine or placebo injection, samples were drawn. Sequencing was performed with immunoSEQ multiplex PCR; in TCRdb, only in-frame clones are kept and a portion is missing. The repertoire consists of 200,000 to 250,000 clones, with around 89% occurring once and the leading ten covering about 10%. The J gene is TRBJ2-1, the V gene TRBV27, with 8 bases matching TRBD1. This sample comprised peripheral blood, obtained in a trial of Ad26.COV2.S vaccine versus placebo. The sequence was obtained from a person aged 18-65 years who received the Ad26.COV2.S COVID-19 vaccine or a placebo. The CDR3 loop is CASSLFPSGGTYNEQFF. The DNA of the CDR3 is TGTGCCAGCAGTTTATTCCCCTCAGGGGGCACCTACAATGAGCAGTTCTTC.